The clone carrying this T cell receptor beta chain has at least ten counts. Alongside a J-beta primer mix, a sample-barcoded 5' primer served in a second PCR lasting about 7 to 12 cycles. The yield of each sample was at least 3 million CDR3-containing paired-end reads. TCRdb independently ran MiXCR on the 5' RACE reads; one entry per CDR3 protein. The sample consists of a few hundred thousand distinct CDR3 sequences, 27% of them appearing once. This record belongs to a study of blood T cells in healthy people across ages. Study information: Capture by template switching was about one barcoded beta molecule per two T cells.

Germline CDR1 and CDR2: SQVTM and ANQGSEA. Trimming took 2 bases from V and 6 from J; bases not matched to a gene: 8. CDR3 length: 15 amino acids. This sample was also put to use in a study of T cells of mothers and their children. That work contributes: The extracted RNA was employed in its entirety for cDNA synthesis, at roughly 1.4 ug per 15 ul.

The specimen was blood. This chain links TRBV29-1 with TRBJ1-4; 8 nucleotides line up with TRBD1. This receptor was taken from a boy aged 2-9 years in good health. The CDR3 here is CSVERFDRGYEKLFF. DNA for the CDR3: TGCAGCGTTGAACGGTTCGACAGGGGTTATGAAAAACTGTTTTTT.